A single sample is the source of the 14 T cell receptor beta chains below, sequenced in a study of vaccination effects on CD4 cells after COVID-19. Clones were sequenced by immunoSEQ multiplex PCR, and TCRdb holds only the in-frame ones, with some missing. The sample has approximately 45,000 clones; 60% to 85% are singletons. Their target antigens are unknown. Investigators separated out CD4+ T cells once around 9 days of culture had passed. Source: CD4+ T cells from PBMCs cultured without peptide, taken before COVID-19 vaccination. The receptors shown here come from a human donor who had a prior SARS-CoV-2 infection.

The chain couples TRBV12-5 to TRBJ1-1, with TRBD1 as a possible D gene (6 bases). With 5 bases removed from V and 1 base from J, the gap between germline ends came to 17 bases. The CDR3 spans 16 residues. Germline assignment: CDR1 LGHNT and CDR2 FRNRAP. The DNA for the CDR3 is TGTGCTAGTGGTCTGCTACAGGGTGACGAGAACACTGAAGCTTTCTTT. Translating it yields CASGLLQGDENTEAFF.

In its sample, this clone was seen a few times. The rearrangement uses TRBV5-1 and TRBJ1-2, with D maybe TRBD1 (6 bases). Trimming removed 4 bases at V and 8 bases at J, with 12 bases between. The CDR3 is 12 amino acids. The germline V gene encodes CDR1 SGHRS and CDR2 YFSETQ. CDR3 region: CASSVTGFGYTF. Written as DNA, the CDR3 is TGCGCCAGCAGCGTTACAGGGTTCGGCTACACCTTC. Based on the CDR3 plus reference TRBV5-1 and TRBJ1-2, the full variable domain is KAGVTQTPRYLIKTRGQQVTLSCSPISGHRSVSWYQQTPGQGLQFLFEYFSETQRNKGNFPGRFSGRQFSNSRSEMNVSTLELGDSALYLCASSVTGFGYTFGSGTRLTVV.

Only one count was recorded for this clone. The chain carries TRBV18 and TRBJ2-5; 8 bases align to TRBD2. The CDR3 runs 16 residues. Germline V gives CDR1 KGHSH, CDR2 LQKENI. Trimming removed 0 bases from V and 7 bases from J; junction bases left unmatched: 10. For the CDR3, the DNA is TGTGCCAGCTCACCACCTACACGGGAGGGAACCGGGACCCAGTACTTC. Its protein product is CASSPPTREGTGTQYF.

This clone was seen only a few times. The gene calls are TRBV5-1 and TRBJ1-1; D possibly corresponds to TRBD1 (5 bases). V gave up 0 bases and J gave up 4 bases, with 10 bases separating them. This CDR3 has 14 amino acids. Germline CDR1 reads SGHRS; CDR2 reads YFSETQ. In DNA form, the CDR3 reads TGCGCCAGCAGCTTGGACGCCGGGGGCACTGAAGCTTTCTTT. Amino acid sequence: CASSLDAGGTEAFF. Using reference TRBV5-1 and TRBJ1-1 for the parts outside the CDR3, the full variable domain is KAGVTQTPRYLIKTRGQQVTLSCSPISGHRSVSWYQQTPGQGLQFLFEYFSETQRNKGNFPGRFSGRQFSNSRSEMNVSTLELGDSALYLCASSLDAGGTEAFFGQGTRLTVV.

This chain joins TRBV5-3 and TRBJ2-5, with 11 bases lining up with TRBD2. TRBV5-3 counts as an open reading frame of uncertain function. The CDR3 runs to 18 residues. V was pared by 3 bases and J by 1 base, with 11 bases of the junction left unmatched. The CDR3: CARSSGLAETKVQETQYF. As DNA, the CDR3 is TGTGCCAGAAGCTCGGGACTAGCGGAAACAAAAGTCCAAGAGACCCAGTACTTC.

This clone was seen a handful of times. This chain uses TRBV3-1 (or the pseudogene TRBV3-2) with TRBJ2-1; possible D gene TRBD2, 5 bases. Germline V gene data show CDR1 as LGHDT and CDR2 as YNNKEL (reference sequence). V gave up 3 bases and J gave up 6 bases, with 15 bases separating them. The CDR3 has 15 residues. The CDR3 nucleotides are TGTGCCAGCAGCCAGCTAGCCGGCCCCTTCAATGAGCAGTTCTTC. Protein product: CASSQLAGPFNEQFF.

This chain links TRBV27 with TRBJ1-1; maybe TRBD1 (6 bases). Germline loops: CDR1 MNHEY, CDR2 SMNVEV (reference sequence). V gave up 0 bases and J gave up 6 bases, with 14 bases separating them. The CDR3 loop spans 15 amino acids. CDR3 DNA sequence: TGTGCCAGCAGTTTATCGGGGGGGCTATTCTCTGAAGCTTTCTTT. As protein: CASSLSGGLFSEAFF.

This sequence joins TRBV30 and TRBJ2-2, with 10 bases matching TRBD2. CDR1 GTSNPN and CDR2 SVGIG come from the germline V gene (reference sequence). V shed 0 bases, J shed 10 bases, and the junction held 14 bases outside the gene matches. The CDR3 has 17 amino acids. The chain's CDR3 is CAWSVEGSGGADEELFF. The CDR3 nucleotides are TGTGCCTGGAGTGTAGAGGGCAGCGGGGGGGCCGATGAGGAGCTGTTTTTT.

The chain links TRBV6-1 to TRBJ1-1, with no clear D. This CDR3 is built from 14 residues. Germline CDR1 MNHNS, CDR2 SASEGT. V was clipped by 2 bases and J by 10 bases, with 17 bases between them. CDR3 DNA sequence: TGTGCCAGCAGTGAAAAGGCGGAGGGCCTCCGAGCTTTCTTT. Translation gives CASSEKAEGLRAFF.

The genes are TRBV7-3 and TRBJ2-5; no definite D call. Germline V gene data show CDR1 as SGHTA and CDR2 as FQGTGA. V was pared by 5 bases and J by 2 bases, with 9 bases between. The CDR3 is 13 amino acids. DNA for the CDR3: TGTGCCAGCAGCCCCGGATCGCAAGAGACCCAGTACTTC. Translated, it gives CASSPGSQETQYF. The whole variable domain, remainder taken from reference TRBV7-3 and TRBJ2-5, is GAGVSQTPSNKVTEKGKYVELRCDPISGHTALYWYRQSLGQGPEFLIYFQGTGAADDSGLPNDRFFAVRPEGSVSTLKIQRTERGDSAVYLCASSPGSQETQYFGPGTRLLVL.

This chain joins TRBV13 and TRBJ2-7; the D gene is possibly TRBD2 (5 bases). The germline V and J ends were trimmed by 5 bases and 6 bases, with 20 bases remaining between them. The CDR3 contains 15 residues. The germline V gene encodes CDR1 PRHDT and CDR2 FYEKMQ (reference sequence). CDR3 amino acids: CASSAWRSPRGEQYF. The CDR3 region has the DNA TGTGCCAGCAGCGCCTGGAGGTCTCCTCGGGGCGAGCAGTACTTC.

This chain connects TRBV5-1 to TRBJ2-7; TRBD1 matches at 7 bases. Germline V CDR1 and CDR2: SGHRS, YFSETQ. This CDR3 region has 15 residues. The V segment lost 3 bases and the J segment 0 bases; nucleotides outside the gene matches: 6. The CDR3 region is CASSSGQTSSYEQYF. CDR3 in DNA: TGCGCCAGCAGCTCGGGACAGACGAGCTCCTACGAGCAGTACTTC.

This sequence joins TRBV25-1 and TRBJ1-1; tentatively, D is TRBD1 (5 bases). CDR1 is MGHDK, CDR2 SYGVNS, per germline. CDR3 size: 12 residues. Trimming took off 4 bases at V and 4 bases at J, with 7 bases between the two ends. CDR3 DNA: TGTGCCAGCAGTGTGCAGGGCACTGAAGCTTTCTTT. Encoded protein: CASSVQGTEAFF.

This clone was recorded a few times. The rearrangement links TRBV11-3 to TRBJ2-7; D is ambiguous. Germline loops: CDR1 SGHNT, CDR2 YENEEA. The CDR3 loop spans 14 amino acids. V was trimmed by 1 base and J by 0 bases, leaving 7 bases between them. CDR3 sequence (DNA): TGTGCCAGCAGCTTAGCGGGCTACTCCTACGAGCAGTACTTC. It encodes CASSLAGYSYEQYF.